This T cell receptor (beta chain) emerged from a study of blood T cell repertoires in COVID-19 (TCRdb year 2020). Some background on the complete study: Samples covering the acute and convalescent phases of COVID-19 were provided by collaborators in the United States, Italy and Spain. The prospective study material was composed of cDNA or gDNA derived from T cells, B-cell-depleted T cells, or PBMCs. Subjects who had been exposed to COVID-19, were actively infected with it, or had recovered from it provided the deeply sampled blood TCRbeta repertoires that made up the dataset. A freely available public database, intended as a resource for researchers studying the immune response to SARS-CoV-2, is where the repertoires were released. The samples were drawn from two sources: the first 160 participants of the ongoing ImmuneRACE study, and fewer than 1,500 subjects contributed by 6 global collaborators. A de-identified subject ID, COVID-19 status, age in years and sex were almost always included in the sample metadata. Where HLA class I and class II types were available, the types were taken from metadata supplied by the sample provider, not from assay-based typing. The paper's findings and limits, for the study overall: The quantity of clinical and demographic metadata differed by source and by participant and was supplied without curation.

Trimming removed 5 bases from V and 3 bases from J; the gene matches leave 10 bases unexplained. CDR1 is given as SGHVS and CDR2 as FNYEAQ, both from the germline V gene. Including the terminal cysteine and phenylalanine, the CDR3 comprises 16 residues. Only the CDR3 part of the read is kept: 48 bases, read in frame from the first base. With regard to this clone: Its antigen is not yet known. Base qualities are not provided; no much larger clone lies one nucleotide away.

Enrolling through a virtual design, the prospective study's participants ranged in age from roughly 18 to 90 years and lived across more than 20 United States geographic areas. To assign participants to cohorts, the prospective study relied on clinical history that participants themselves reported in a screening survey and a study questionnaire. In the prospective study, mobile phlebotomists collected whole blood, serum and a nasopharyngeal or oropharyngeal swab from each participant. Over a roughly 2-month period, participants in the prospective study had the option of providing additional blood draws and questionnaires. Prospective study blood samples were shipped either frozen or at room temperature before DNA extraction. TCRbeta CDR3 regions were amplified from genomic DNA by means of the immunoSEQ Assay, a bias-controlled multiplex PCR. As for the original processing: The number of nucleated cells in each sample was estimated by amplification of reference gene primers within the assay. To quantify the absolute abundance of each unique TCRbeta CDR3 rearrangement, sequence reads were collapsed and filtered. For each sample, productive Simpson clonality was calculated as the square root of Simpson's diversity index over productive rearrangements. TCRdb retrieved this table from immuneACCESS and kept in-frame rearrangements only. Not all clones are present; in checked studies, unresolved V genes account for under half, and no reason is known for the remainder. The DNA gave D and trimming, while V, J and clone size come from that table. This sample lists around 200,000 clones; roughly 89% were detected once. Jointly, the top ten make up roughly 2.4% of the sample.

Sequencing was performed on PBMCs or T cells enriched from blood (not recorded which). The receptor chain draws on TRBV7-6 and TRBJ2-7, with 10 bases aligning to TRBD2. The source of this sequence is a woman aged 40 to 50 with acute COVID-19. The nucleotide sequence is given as TGTGCCAGCAGCGACCGGATCGCTAGCGGGAGCTACGAGCAGTACTTC. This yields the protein CASSDRIASGSYEQYF.